Each of the 8 T cell receptor beta chains below was sequenced from the same sample in a study of early T cells in non-severe SARS-CoV-2 infection (dated by TCRdb to 2020 to 2023). The protocol used for the library was 5' RACE. The reads were generated on a NextSeq 500. The public sequencing data were trimmed at Q25 with fastp and processed into clonotypes with MiXCR by TCRdb, which kept only in-frame beta chains. CDR3 protein duplicates are merged, each entry listing the most common genes and DNA. A total of 40,000 to 65,000 distinct CDR3 sequences appear in this sample, about 8.2% of them only once. The ten most abundant clones make up over 8% of the sample. The specimen sequenced was whole blood. The receptors originated from an adult who was a healthcare worker with PCR-confirmed SARS-CoV-2 infection or an uninfected control (not recorded which).

The V gene is TRBV24-1, the J gene TRBJ2-7, with 8 bases lining up with TRBD2. This CDR3 has 13 amino acids. CDR1 is KGHDR and CDR2 is SFDVKD in the germline V gene. Unmatched junction bases numbered 4, after V lost 5 bases and J lost 5 bases. In DNA form, the CDR3 reads TGTGCCACCAGTGCGGGAGGGCGAAACGAGCAGTACTTC. Translation gives CATSAGGRNEQYF.

This clonotype has more than one count but fewer than ten. The CDR3 loop is CASRDGQNYGYTF. The CDR3 DNA follows: TGTGCCAGCAGAGACGGACAGAATTATGGCTACACCTTC. This chain joins TRBV6-6 and TRBJ1-2; D perhaps matches TRBD1 (6 bases). Germline V gene lookup returns CDR1 MNHNY and CDR2 SVGAGI (reference sequence). V lost 6 bases and J lost 5, with 13 bases in between. This CDR3 region has 13 residues.

This clonotype was seen at least ten times. This chain uses TRBV19 with TRBJ2-1; 8 positions agree with TRBD2. From germline, CDR1 is LNHDA and CDR2 SQIVND (reference sequence). The CDR3 runs 14 residues. V lost 7 bases, J lost 2 bases, and 4 bases stayed unmatched. CDR3 coding DNA: TGTGCCAGTAAGCGGGAGAGCGCCTACAATGAGCAGTTCTTC. This gives the protein CASKRESAYNEQFF.

This chain uses TRBV18 with TRBJ1-1; no definite D call. The CDR3 loop spans 13 amino acids. Trimming took 3 bases from V and 1 from J, leaving 6 bases between them. Germline V lookup: CDR1 KGHSH, CDR2 LQKENI. CDR3 coding DNA: TGTGCCAGCTCACCGGCAGGGAACACTGAAGCTTTCTTT. This gives the protein CASSPAGNTEAFF.

The chain has TRBV27 and TRBJ2-3; tentatively, D is TRBD2 (5 bases). Germline values: CDR1 MNHEY, CDR2 SMNVEV (reference sequence). V shed 1 base and J shed 7 bases, with 18 bases lying between them. CDR3 length: 16 amino acids. The CDR3 DNA reads as TGTGCCAGCAGTTTATTCGACCCCGGTAGCGCTCATACGCAGTATTTT. As protein: CASSLFDPGSAHTQYF.

The table lists this clonotype with a few counts. The chain employs TRBV6-1 and TRBJ2-5; 10 positions match TRBD2. V was pared by 4 bases and J by 5 bases, with 10 bases of the junction left unmatched. There are 16 residues in the CDR3. Germline V gene lookup returns CDR1 MNHNS and CDR2 SASEGT. The CDR3 DNA sequence: TGTGCCAGCAGTGTTTTAGGACTAGCGGAGCTGGAGACCCAGTACTTC. It yields the protein CASSVLGLAELETQYF.

The rearrangement uses TRBV24-1 and TRBJ2-6, with D hard to call. With 4 bases removed from V and 2 bases from J, the gap between germline ends came to 8 bases. Per the germline V gene, CDR1 is KGHDR and CDR2 is SFDVKD. The CDR3 is 15 amino acids. In DNA form, the CDR3 reads TGTGCCACCAGTGACTTATACGCTGGGGCCAACGTCCTGACTTTC. Protein product: CATSDLYAGANVLTF.

This clonotype was seen ten or more times. The rearrangement joins TRBV4-1 to TRBJ1-1; D gene uncertain. Germline CDR1 is MGHRA and CDR2 is YSYEKL. With 1 base removed from V and 5 bases from J, the gap between germline ends came to 8 bases. This CDR3 is 13 amino acids long. CDR3 region: CASSQVWVTEAFF. CDR3 DNA: TGCGCCAGCAGCCAAGTTTGGGTTACTGAAGCTTTCTTT.